This TCR beta chain appears in the sequencing data of a study of Ad26.COV2.S vaccination and SARS-CoV-2 variants. At the level of the study: The Ad26.COV2.S arm of the COV1001 trial was where the donor was placed. The study gave Ad26.COV2.S intramuscularly, once or twice 56 days apart. Study-wide points: Compared with placebo recipients, vaccine recipients had higher spike-specific TCR breadth.

A word on this clone: Its target is unknown.

Stated treatment: around 19 received Ad26.COV2.S at low or high dose, single or two shots; roughly five received placebo; per-sample allocation not given. Specimen acquisition occurred on day 63 following the initial vaccine or placebo injection. Measured with immunoSEQ multiplex PCR; TCRdb has only the in-frame clones, and not every one. Of around 450,000 clones listed, 89% were seen once; the top ten hold approximately 2.5%. The sample consisted of peripheral blood, taken in a trial of Ad26.COV2.S vaccine versus placebo. This TCR came from a person aged 18 to 65 who received the Ad26.COV2.S COVID-19 vaccine or a placebo.

CDR3 sequence reads: CASSYLAGGPGNEQFF. As DNA, the CDR3 is TGCGCCAGCAGCTACCTAGCGGGGGGGCCCGGCAATGAGCAGTTCTTC. The chain uses TRBV5-1 and TRBJ2-1; 12 bases align to TRBD2. The CDR3 consists of 16 residues. Germline assignment: CDR1 SGHRS and CDR2 YFSETQ. The trim removed 3 bases at V and 6 bases at J, leaving 7 bases unmatched.